The TCR beta chain under discussion was sequenced for a study of blood T cell repertoires in COVID-19. Study-wide context: Sites across the United States, Italy and Spain contributed samples from acute and convalescent COVID-19. T cells, B-cell-depleted T cells, or PBMCs supplied cDNA or gDNA.

In the authors' methods: Amplification with reference gene primers provided the estimates of nucleated cell counts. Clones were read by immunoSEQ multiplex PCR, and TCRdb kept only the in-frame ones, dropping some. V and J calls and clone size are given by that table; D and trimming were obtained from the DNA. The sample includes 100,000 to 120,000 clones, around three quarters seen only once; the top ten take less than 10%. Germline assignment: CDR1 MGHRA and CDR2 YSYEKL. The CDR3 has 17 residues. With V trimmed by 5 bases and J by 5 bases, 13 bases remained unmatched. Sequenced: peripheral blood. The gene calls are TRBV4-1 and TRBJ1-1, with 11 bases matching TRBD1. The TCR was taken from a woman aged 55 to 70 with acute or convalescent COVID-19. The CDR3 sequence: CASSTHRDRGRWTEAFF. The CDR3 DNA follows: TGCGCCAGCAGCACCCATAGGGACAGGGGGAGGTGGACTGAAGCTTTCTTT.